One and the same sample provided the 3 T cell receptor beta chains below, sequenced in a study of shared clonotypes between healthy human individuals. Sequencing was performed with immunoSEQ multiplex PCR; in TCRdb, only in-frame clones are kept and a portion is missing. The table lists 2 million to 2.5 million clones, 90% to 96% of them singletons. Input material: naive CD4+ T cells sorted from blood. Specified subset: CD45RA+ positively selected. These receptors were taken from a man aged 18 to 35 in good health.

Of note for this clone: The junction departs from the called germline gene at one end, perhaps through a read error. The genes are TRBV7-7 and TRBJ2-5; 14 bases are a match to TRBD2. Per the germline V gene, CDR1 is SSHAT and CDR2 is FNYEAQ (reference sequence). CDR3 length: 17 amino acids. The CDR3 loop reads CASSPGTSGGRGETQYF. The DNA for the CDR3 is TGTGCTAGCAGCCCGGGGACTAGCGGGGGACGGGGTGAGACCCAGTACTTC.

As concerns this clone: One end of the junction varies from germline; a read error may be responsible. This CDR3 is CASSLGASGRRTGELFF. The CDR3 DNA reads as TGTGCTAGCAGCTTAGGGGCTAGCGGGAGGAGAACCGGGGAGCTGTTTTTT. The chain carries TRBV7-7 and TRBJ2-2; 11 bases line up with TRBD2. The germline CDR1 and CDR2 sequences are SSHAT and FNYEAQ (reference sequence). The CDR3 spans 17 residues.

The chain employs TRBV27 and TRBJ2-7; no definite D call. Germline V CDR1 and CDR2: MNHEY, SMNVEV (reference sequence). The CDR3 is 14 residues long. Trimming shortened V by 5 bases and J by 0 bases, and 11 bases separated the two germline ends. For the CDR3, the DNA is TGTGCCAGCAGTCCCCTTCGGAACTCCTACGAGCAGTACTTC. Protein sequence: CASSPLRNSYEQYF.